This TCR beta chain was captured by sequencing in a study of control samples from healthy donors and cancer patients. The CDR3 spans 11 residues. Between the trimmed V and J ends, which lost 9 bases and 5 bases, there was a span of 9 bases. The V gene's germline CDR1 is KGHDR and CDR2 SFDVKD. Clones were sequenced by immunoSEQ multiplex PCR, and TCRdb holds only the in-frame ones, with some missing. The sample comprises about 120,000 clones, roughly nine tenths of which are singletons, and around 2% rests with the top ten. The rearrangement joins TRBV24-1 to TRBJ2-5, with no clear D. The specimen sequenced was blood. The receptor was derived from a man younger than 35 in good health. The CDR3, as DNA: TGTGCCACCTCTAAAGAGGAGACCCAGTACTTC. Its translation is CATSKEETQYF.